These 3 T cell receptor beta chains came from one sample sequenced in a study of blood T cell repertoires in COVID-19. Data came from immunoSEQ multiplex PCR; TCRdb stores just in-frame clones and leaves some out. The sample lists approximately 120,000 clones, 85% seen once, with 3.2% in the top ten. Sequenced input: peripheral blood. The receptor source for this set is a woman older than 75 with COVID-19, enrolled during active disease.

The rearrangement uses TRBV7-3 and TRBJ2-3, with 13 nucleotides matching TRBD2. The CDR3 loop spans 17 amino acids. Trimming cost V 3 bases and J 4 bases; bases outside gene matches: 7. Germline CDR1 reads SGHTA; CDR2 reads FQGTGA. In nucleotides, the CDR3 is TGTGCCAGCAGCTTTAGCCAGGGACTAGCGGGATCAGATACGCAGTATTTT. This translates into CASSFSQGLAGSDTQYF.

The gene calls are TRBV18 and TRBJ1-5, with 7 bases aligning to TRBD1. Germline CDR1 reads KGHSH; CDR2 reads LQKENI. After removal of 2 bases from V and 0 bases from J, the junction contained 7 bases not matched to a gene. The CDR3 has 17 residues. CDR3 in DNA: TGTGCCAGCTCACCATCGGGACAGCCATATAGCAATCAGCCCCAGCATTTT. Its protein is CASSPSGQPYSNQPQHF.

The chain joins TRBV5-1 to TRBJ1-2; 9 bases map to TRBD1. This CDR3 region has 14 residues. V was pared by 3 bases and J by 6 bases, with 6 bases of the junction left unmatched. Germline V gene lookup returns CDR1 SGHRS and CDR2 YFSETQ. The CDR3 nucleotides read TGCGCCAGCAGCTGGGACAGGGTGGGAGATGGCTACACCTTC. This sequence encodes CASSWDRVGDGYTF.